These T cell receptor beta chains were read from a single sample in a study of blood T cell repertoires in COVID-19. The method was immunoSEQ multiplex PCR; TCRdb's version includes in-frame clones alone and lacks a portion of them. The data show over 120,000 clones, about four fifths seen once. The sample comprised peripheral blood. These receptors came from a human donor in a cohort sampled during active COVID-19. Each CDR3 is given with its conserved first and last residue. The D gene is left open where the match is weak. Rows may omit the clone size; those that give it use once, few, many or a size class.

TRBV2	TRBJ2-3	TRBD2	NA	CASSYQTSGRTDTQYF	TGTGCCAGCAGTTACCAGACTAGCGGTAGGACAGATACGCAGTATTTT
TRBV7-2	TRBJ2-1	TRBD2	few	CASSLGLAGVWQFF	TGTGCCAGCAGCTTAGGACTAGCGGGAGTTTGGCAGTTCTTC
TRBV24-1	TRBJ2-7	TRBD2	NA	CATSDPGTSDYEQYF	TGTGCCACCAGTGACCCCGGGACTAGCGACTACGAGCAGTACTTC
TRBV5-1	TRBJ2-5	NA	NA	CASRPPGVETQYF	TGCGCCAGCAGACCCCCGGGAGTTGAGACCCAGTACTTC
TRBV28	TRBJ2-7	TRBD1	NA	CATSGTGSYEQYF	TGTGCCACCTCCGGGACAGGCTCCTACGAGCAGTACTTC
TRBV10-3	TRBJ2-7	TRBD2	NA	CAISDGGGGQANYEQYF	TGTGCCATCAGTGATGGTGGCGGGGGTCAAGCCAACTACGAGCAGTACTTC
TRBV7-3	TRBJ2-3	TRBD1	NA	CASSPGTARTDTQYF	TGTGCCAGCAGCCCCGGGACAGCTCGCACAGATACGCAGTATTTT
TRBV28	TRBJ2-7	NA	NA	CASIALSSYEQYF	TGTGCCAGCATTGCGTTAAGCTCCTACGAGCAGTACTTC
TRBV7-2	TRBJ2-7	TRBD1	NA	CASSQTGQIYEQYF	TGTGCCAGCAGCCAAACGGGACAGATATACGAGCAGTACTTC
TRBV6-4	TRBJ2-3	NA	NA	CARQGEGRTDTQYF	TGTGCCAGACAGGGCGAGGGGCGCACAGATACGCAGTATTTT
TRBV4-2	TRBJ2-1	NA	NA	CASTILRSSYNEQFF	TGTGCCAGCACCATCTTACGGAGCTCCTACAATGAGCAGTTCTTC
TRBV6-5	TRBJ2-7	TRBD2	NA	CASRRTSGYEQYF	TGTGCCAGCAGACGGACTAGCGGCTACGAGCAGTACTTC
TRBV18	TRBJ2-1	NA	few	CASSPPGLTLNEQFF	TGTGCCAGCTCACCCCCGGGACTCACCCTCAATGAGCAGTTCTTC
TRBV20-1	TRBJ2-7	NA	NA	CSANTGPGQYF	TGCAGTGCAAACACAGGCCCAGGGCAGTACTTC